The rows below give T cell receptor beta chains drawn from one sample of a study of vaccination and CD4 T cells after COVID-19. TCRdb passed the PCR reads through MiXCR, listing each CDR3 protein once. The sample lists thousands of distinct CDR3 sequences; roughly 48% were seen once. No cognate antigen is known for these TCRs. The sample taken for sequencing was CD4+ T cells from blood, cultured in vitro. These receptors were collected from a human donor in good health. The conserved cysteine and the conserved F or W are not part of the CDR3 here.

J gene,CDR3 length,V gene,CDR3 protein
TRBJ2-7,10,TRBV7-9,ASSLPYYEQY
TRBJ2-2,12,TRBV24-1,ATSDPGGPGELF
TRBJ1-5,12,TRBV20-1,SARLTASNQPQH
TRBJ1-6,14,TRBV20-1,SARRQTSAEASPLH
TRBJ2-7,10,TRBV5-1,ASSFQGDEQY
TRBJ2-5,11,TRBV15,ATSRAREETQY
TRBJ1-2,12,TRBV6-5,ASSYHDPGDGYT
TRBJ1-1,11,TRBV7-2,ASSSGTGTEAF
TRBJ2-5,14,TRBV11-2,ASSYQGTGGQETQY
TRBJ2-3,11,TRBV7-2,ASTRGGTDTQY
TRBJ2-7,14,TRBV4-3,ASSRLLQDASYEQY
TRBJ1-2,13,TRBV7-6,ASSGRNGTGYGYT
TRBJ1-5,14,TRBV4-1,ASSQVPGDSNQPQH
TRBJ2-1,11,TRBV5-4,ASSSGQGNEQF
TRBJ1-1,11,TRBV12-3/TRBV12-4,ASSFPGGLEAF
TRBJ2-7,12,TRBV11-2,ASSLVQTSYEQY
TRBJ1-2,12,TRBV2,ASNAGGYNYGYT
TRBJ1-2,11,TRBV10-3,AISATLNYGYT
TRBJ1-1,13,TRBV11-2,ASSLVGTGRTEAF
TRBJ1-2,14,TRBV6-5,ASSYLWEGGPYGYT
TRBJ1-3,14,TRBV4-1,ASSQDPQGAGNTIY
TRBJ2-2,13,TRBV20-1,SASLASGVTGELF
TRBJ1-1,12,TRBV20-1,SARQRTSSTEAF
TRBJ1-2,15,TRBV28,ASTLRGQGASNYGYT
TRBJ1-6,12,TRBV7-2,ASSLDGGRSPLH
TRBJ1-2,11,TRBV11-2,ASSLGTAYGYT
TRBJ2-2,13,TRBV10-3,AIPREGKLPGELF
TRBJ2-7,11,TRBV7-6,ASSLEGTGEQY
TRBJ1-1,13,TRBV6-5,ASSYLQTGSTEAF
TRBJ1-5,13,TRBV12-3/TRBV12-4,ASSPTGESNQPQH
TRBJ1-6,13,TRBV7-2,ASSLALGLPSPLH
TRBJ1-2,14,TRBV15,ATSTSITGTGGGYT
TRBJ1-1,13,TRBV30,AWRTPFRIGSEAF
TRBJ2-5,13,TRBV12-3/TRBV12-4,ASSPPARYQETQY
TRBJ2-2,13,TRBV19,ASQERGANTGELF
TRBJ1-6,11,TRBV11-2,ASSLVDNSPLH
TRBJ1-6,11,TRBV19,ASRGQGGSPLH
TRBJ2-7,11,TRBV2,ATSQGSSYEQY
TRBJ1-3,14,TRBV6-1,ATGGREAIAGNTIY
TRBJ1-2,15,TRBV4-2,ASSQEGPGQGSDGYT
TRBJ1-1,15,TRBV5-1,ASSRERGVQRSTEAF
TRBJ2-3,12,TRBV20-1,SAWERQRTDTQY
TRBJ2-7,16,TRBV7-5,ISVSEGVWGAIRYEQY